This TCR beta chain was identified during a study of T cells in Graves' hyperthyroidism and ophthalmopathy. Trimming removed 6 bases from V and 4 bases from J; junction bases left unmatched: 3. CDR1 SNHLY and CDR2 FYNNEI come from the germline V gene. This CDR3 is built from 12 residues. The source material, RNA transcripts, was used to amplify TCR beta CDR3 regions. Carried out on the TCR CDR3, a first-round RT-PCR used the HTBI primer set. TCRdb reprocessed the multiplex PCR reads via MiXCR and lists one record per CDR3 protein. Here the sample spans around 490,000 distinct CDR3 sequences, less than 20% being singletons. This clonotype was counted many times.

The source of this sequence is a man aged 35 to 55 with Graves' ophthalmopathy. Material: blood. The chain joins TRBV2 to TRBJ2-7; 7 bases map to TRBD2. CDR3 DNA: TGTGCCAGCAGGTCGGGAGGTTACGAGCAGTACTTC. Translation: CASRSGGYEQYF.